A single sample is the source of the 29 T cell receptor beta chains below, sequenced in a study of cytomegalovirus exposure and HLA in healthy donors. PCR involved 60 Vbeta and 13 Jbeta primers. Repertoires were generated with immunoSEQ multiplex PCR, while TCRdb's copy carries only in-frame clones and drops some. The sample lists some 200,000 clones; 70% to 85% were seen once. The sequencing input was PBMCs. Source of these receptors: a girl aged 2 to 9 in good health and CMV-seronegative.

A few counts support this clone. V usage is TRBV7-8 and J usage is TRBJ1-5; D gene unclear. V was trimmed by 2 bases and J by 4 bases, leaving 12 bases between them. The CDR3 runs 15 residues. CDR1 is SGHVS and CDR2 is FQNEAQ in the germline V gene. CDR3 in DNA: TGTGCCAGCAGCTTAAAGAATAATCGGAATCAGCCCCAGCATTTT. Its protein is CASSLKNNRNQPQHF.

V usage is TRBV25-1 and J usage is TRBJ2-2; maybe TRBD1 (5 bases). This CDR3 spans 14 amino acids. Trimming stripped 1 base from V and 6 bases from J, with 9 bases between. From germline, CDR1 is MGHDK and CDR2 SYGVNS. This CDR3 is CASSESHRPGELFF. The DNA of the CDR3 is TGTGCCAGCAGTGAATCCCACAGGCCCGGGGAGCTGTTTTTT.

This clone was counted once. The chain is built from TRBV19 and TRBJ2-7; D not resolved. CDR3 size: 15 residues. V was pared by 6 bases and J by 2 bases, with 17 bases between. CDR1 is LNHDA and CDR2 is SQIVND in the germline V gene (reference sequence). The CDR3 sequence is CASRLTPSSPYEQYF. DNA of the CDR3: TGTGCCAGTAGATTGACTCCTTCTTCCCCCTACGAGCAGTACTTC.

The chain employs TRBV7-7 and TRBJ1-3; a possible D gene is TRBD1 (6 bases). This CDR3 is built from 16 residues. V gave up 3 bases and J gave up 0 bases, with 12 bases separating them. Germline-derived CDR1 and CDR2 are SSHAT and FNYEAQ (reference sequence). CDR3: CASSLDSFGSGNTIYF. The CDR3 DNA follows: TGTGCCAGCAGCTTGGACAGTTTCGGCTCTGGAAACACCATATATTTT.

In this sample, this clone turned up once. The chain combines TRBV11-2 with TRBJ2-2; no reliable D call. Germline CDR1 SGHAT, CDR2 FQNNGV. V was pared by 5 bases and J by 6 bases, with 10 bases between. The CDR3 runs to 13 residues. This chain's CDR3 is CASSPRFAGELFF. The CDR3 region has the DNA TGTGCCAGCAGCCCGAGATTCGCCGGGGAGCTGTTTTTT. Drawing the rest from reference TRBV11-2 and TRBJ2-2, the complete variable domain is EAGVAQSPRYKIIEKRQSVAFWCNPISGHATLYWYQQILGQGPKLLIQFQNNGVVDDSQLPKDRFSAERLKGVDSTLKIQPAKLEDSAVYLCASSPRFAGELFFGEGSRLTVL.

The chain joins TRBV15 to TRBJ2-4; D is unclear. The CDR3 spans 16 residues. The germline CDR1 and CDR2 sequences are LNHNV and YYDKDF (reference sequence). Trimming took 4 bases from V and 1 from J, leaving 14 bases between them. The CDR3 protein is CATSTKRTPAKNIQYF. CDR3 in DNA: TGTGCCACCAGCACAAAGCGAACGCCGGCCAAAAACATTCAGTACTTC.

The chain couples TRBV6-5 to TRBJ1-1; weak D call: TRBD1 (6 bases). The length of the CDR3 is 15 residues. Germline CDR1 reads MNHEY; CDR2 reads SVGAGI. Trimming left V 2 bases short and J 7 bases short, with 17 bases between. The CDR3 protein is CASSYHARGAVEAFF. The CDR3, as DNA: TGTGCCAGCAGTTACCACGCCCGGGGGGCGGTTGAAGCTTTCTTT.

This clone was picked up one time. This sequence joins TRBV5-4 and TRBJ2-5; 7 bases are a match to TRBD2. The germline gives CDR1 SGHNT, CDR2 YYREEE (reference sequence). With V trimmed by 4 bases and J by 5 bases, 5 bases remained unmatched. This CDR3 is built from 13 residues. The DNA of the CDR3 is TGTGCCAGCAGCAGCGGGGCCGGGGAGACCCAGTACTTC. Its translation: CASSSGAGETQYF.

The chain employs TRBV2 and TRBJ1-1, with 9 bases matching TRBD1. The CDR3 is made up of 15 amino acids. V shed 6 bases, J shed 5 bases, and the junction held 10 bases outside the gene matches. CDR1 is SNHLY and CDR2 is FYNNEI in the germline V gene. In DNA form, the CDR3 reads TGTGCCAGCAGCTCAACAGGGGGCCTTGTGACTGAAGCTTTCTTT. Amino acids: CASSSTGGLVTEAFF.

In nucleotides, the CDR3 is TGTGCCAGCAGCCAAGATCGAGGTACCACCTACAATGAGCAGTTCTTC. Translation: CASSQDRGTTYNEQFF. This chain connects TRBV4-2 to TRBJ2-1; D is ambiguous. This CDR3 has 16 residues. Trimming took 0 bases from V and 2 from J, leaving 11 bases between them. The germline V gene encodes CDR1 LGHNA and CDR2 YNFKEQ.

V is TRBV9 and J is TRBJ2-5; D is unresolved. The ends were cut back, 3 bases at V and 1 base at J, with 16 bases in the middle. Germline CDR1 SGDLS, CDR2 YYNGEE. The CDR3 loop spans 16 amino acids. CDR3 in DNA: TGTGCCAGCAGCGGAACCGGGTCCCACTTCCAAGAGACCCAGTACTTC. It specifies CASSGTGSHFQETQYF.

The V call is TRBV21-1, the J call TRBJ1-3; the table gives TRBD1 as D, unverified against the DNA. TRBV21-1 corresponds to a pseudogene. This CDR3 comprises 15 residues. The CDR3: CASSKAGHPGNTIYF. The DNA for the CDR3 is TGTGCCAGCAGCAAAGCGGGACACCCTGGAAACACCATATATTTT.

The gene calls are TRBV5-1 and TRBJ1-4; 8 bases map to TRBD1. Losses at the gene ends were 4 bases for V and 3 bases for J; bases not matched to a gene: 5. The V gene's germline CDR1 is SGHRS and CDR2 YFSETQ. The CDR3 is 15 amino acids. In nucleotides, the CDR3 is TGCGCCAGCAGCGTGGACAGGGCAGCTAATGAAAAACTGTTTTTT. It encodes CASSVDRAANEKLFF.

V gene TRBV6-1 combines with J gene TRBJ1-6; D is ambiguous. The CDR3 has 13 residues. Per the germline V gene, CDR1 is MNHNS and CDR2 is SASEGT. Trimming shortened V by 8 bases and J by 7 bases, and 12 bases separated the two germline ends. CDR3: CASGQRQNSPLHF. For the CDR3, the DNA is TGTGCCAGCGGGCAGAGACAAAATTCACCCCTCCACTTT.

The chain links TRBV6-5 to TRBJ1-5, with 9 bases matching TRBD1. This CDR3 region has 12 residues. V gave up 8 bases and J gave up 8 bases; unmatched junction bases: 4. From germline, CDR1 is MNHEY and CDR2 SVGAGI. The CDR3 loop is CASGRTGEPQHF. Here the CDR3 DNA reads TGTGCCAGCGGCCGGACAGGGGAGCCCCAGCATTTT.

The gene calls are TRBV7-9 and TRBJ2-5; TRBD2 agrees at 8 bases. V gave up 5 bases and J gave up 2 bases; unmatched junction bases: 16. In germline, CDR1 is SEHNR, CDR2 FQNEAQ (reference sequence). This CDR3 is 18 amino acids long. CDR3 residues: CASSPAGLRGRRQETQYF. The CDR3 coding sequence is TGTGCCAGCAGCCCAGCGGGACTTCGCGGGAGGCGTCAAGAGACCCAGTACTTC.

The genes are TRBV5-1 and TRBJ2-1, with a tentative D call TRBD2 (6 bases). This CDR3 region has 14 residues. Trimming cost V 1 base and J 6 bases, with 11 bases left between them. Germline V gene data show CDR1 as SGHRS and CDR2 as YFSETQ. CDR3 coding DNA: TGCGCCAGCAGCTTGCCGGGGACTGGCAATGAGCAGTTCTTC. Protein: CASSLPGTGNEQFF.

CDR3: CASSPGGNTQYF. DNA for the CDR3: TGTGCCAGCAGCCCAGGCGGGAATACGCAGTATTTT. The chain couples TRBV7-9 to TRBJ2-3; possible D gene TRBD2, 6 bases. There are 12 residues in the CDR3. The germline V gene encodes CDR1 SEHNR and CDR2 FQNEAQ (reference sequence). V lost 5 bases to trimming and J lost 7 bases, with 10 bases between them.

In DNA, the CDR3 is TGCGCCAGCAGCCAACCAGCTTCCCCCCCGGGAACTAACTATGGCTACACCTTC. Translating it yields CASSQPASPPGTNYGYTF. The rearrangement uses TRBV4-1 and TRBJ1-2; D gene unclear. Between the trimmed V and J ends, which lost 2 bases and 0 bases, there was a span of 19 bases. Germline CDR1 MGHRA, CDR2 YSYEKL. This CDR3 is 18 amino acids long.

This clone came up a few times. The genes are TRBV27 and TRBJ1-1, with 7 positions matching TRBD1. The CDR3 loop spans 16 amino acids. CDR1 and CDR2 from the germline V gene are MNHEY and SMNVEV (reference sequence). The V gene end was trimmed by 5 bases and the J gene end by 0 bases; junction bases not matched to a gene: 9. The CDR3 is CASSRKQGILNTEAFF. CDR3 DNA: TGTGCCAGCAGTAGGAAACAGGGGATTCTGAACACTGAAGCTTTCTTT.

This chain connects TRBV4-2 to TRBJ2-5, with D maybe TRBD2 (6 bases). The germline CDR1 and CDR2 sequences are LGHNA and YNFKEQ. This CDR3 contains 16 residues. The germline V and J ends were trimmed by 0 bases and 4 bases, with 15 bases remaining between them. The CDR3 loop is CASSQDGGGAGETQYF. The DNA for the CDR3 is TGTGCCAGCAGCCAAGATGGTGGTGGAGCGGGAGAGACCCAGTACTTC.

The CDR3 sequence: CASSFNIGQSYGYTF. The CDR3 DNA is TGTGCCAGCAGTTTTAACATTGGACAGTCCTATGGCTACACCTTC. The genes are TRBV2 and TRBJ1-2, with a tentative D call TRBD1 (6 bases). CDR1 SNHLY and CDR2 FYNNEI come from the germline V gene. V was shortened by 5 bases and J by 4 bases, with 17 bases between the two germline ends. This CDR3 contains 15 residues.

This chain links TRBV10-3 with TRBJ1-1; D uncertain. Per germline, CDR1 ENHRY and CDR2 SYGVKD. The CDR3 runs 10 residues. V shed 10 bases and J shed 1 base, with 4 bases lying between them. This CDR3 is CATGNTEAFF. The CDR3 DNA is TGTGCCACAGGGAACACTGAAGCTTTCTTT.

The V call is TRBV5-1, the J call TRBJ2-2, with TRBD1 as a possible D gene (6 bases). V lost 5 bases and J lost 2, with 22 bases in between. Germline V gene sequence: CDR1 SGHRS, CDR2 YFSETQ. The CDR3 loop spans 18 amino acids. The CDR3 region is CASRDRRWGQPNTGELFF. The CDR3 coding sequence is TGCGCCAGCAGGGACCGGCGATGGGGGCAGCCAAACACCGGGGAGCTGTTTTTT.

The chain joins TRBV5-1 to TRBJ2-2; 7 nucleotides align to TRBD2. V lost 2 bases and J lost 8; bases outside the gene matches: 9. The CDR3 totals 15 residues. Germline values: CDR1 SGHRS, CDR2 YFSETQ. CDR3 DNA: TGCGCCAGCAGCTTAGCGGGAAGGAGTCCTGGGGAGCTGTTTTTT. Its protein product is CASSLAGRSPGELFF. Using reference TRBV5-1 and TRBJ2-2 for the parts outside the CDR3, the full variable domain is KAGVTQTPRYLIKTRGQQVTLSCSPISGHRSVSWYQQTPGQGLQFLFEYFSETQRNKGNFPGRFSGRQFSNSRSEMNVSTLELGDSALYLCASSLAGRSPGELFFGEGSRLTVL.

This clone was recorded only once. V usage is TRBV30 and J usage is TRBJ1-1; D unresolved. V dropped 0 bases and J dropped 4 bases, with 12 bases sitting between them. CDR1 is GTSNPN and CDR2 is SVGIG in the germline V gene (reference sequence). CDR3 length: 14 residues. CDR3 nucleotides: TGTGCCTGGAGTGTACGGGAGACGGGCACTGAAGCTTTCTTT. This sequence encodes CAWSVRETGTEAFF. The full variable domain, completed using reference TRBV30 and TRBJ1-1, is SQTIHQWPATLVQPVGSPLSLECTVEGTSNPNLYWYRQAAGRGLQLLFYSVGIGQISSEVPQNLSASRPQDRQFILSSKKLLLSDSGFYLCAWSVRETGTEAFFGQGTRLTVV.

In this sample, this clone turned up once. The rearrangement links TRBV10-3 to TRBJ1-2, with a weak D call TRBD1 (6 bases). Germline values: CDR1 ENHRY, CDR2 SYGVKD. Trimming left V 2 bases short and J 7 bases short, with 11 bases between. The CDR3 loop spans 13 amino acids. DNA for the CDR3: TGTGCCATCAGTGAGGGGGCAGGGGCTGGCTACACCTTC. This sequence encodes CAISEGAGAGYTF.

This clone came up a few times. The rearrangement uses TRBV5-1 and TRBJ2-5; 8 bases map to TRBD2. Germline V lookup: CDR1 SGHRS, CDR2 YFSETQ. J gave up 4 bases and V 4 bases, and 9 bases lay outside the gene matches. This CDR3 has 15 amino acids. CDR3 in amino acids: CASSLNGGAVETQYF. The CDR3 DNA sequence: TGCGCCAGCAGCCTGAACGGGGGGGCAGTAGAGACCCAGTACTTC.

The V and J genes are TRBV11-1 and TRBJ1-1; no clear D. The CDR3 is made up of 16 amino acids. Germline CDR1 and CDR2: SGHAT and FQDESV (reference sequence). V shed 5 bases and J shed 1 base, with 17 bases lying between them. The CDR3 protein is CASSLNPFRENTEAFF. CDR3 in DNA: TGTGCCAGCAGCCTAAACCCCTTTCGGGAGAACACTGAAGCTTTCTTT.